This TCR beta chain was captured by sequencing in a study of cytomegalovirus exposure and HLA in healthy donors. This CDR3 is built from 15 residues. Trimming cost V 6 bases and J 3 bases, with 18 bases left between them. Germline CDR1 reads SGHTA; CDR2 reads FQGTGA. Notes on this clone: Its antigen is not identified.

Study observations and caveats: Reported findings show TCR beta sequences accurately forecast HLA-A and HLA-B alleles in most subjects. It was in a later analysis that TCR association rates were seen to vary by HLA locus, highest for DRB1 and lowest for HLA-C.

PCR involved 60 Vbeta and 13 Jbeta primers. Generated by immunoSEQ multiplex PCR, the TCRdb table keeps only in-frame clones and is missing some. Of about 230,000 clones listed, more than 75% are singletons. Sequences were obtained from PBMCs. V gene TRBV7-3 combines with J gene TRBJ2-7; a weak D match, TRBD2 (8 bases). The receptor's source is a human donor in good health. CDR3 DNA: TGTGCCAGCAGTTTCGCAGGGGGGACTAGCTACGAGCAGTACTTC. Protein sequence: CASSFAGGTSYEQYF.